This T cell receptor (beta chain) stems from a study of radiation and T cells in renal cell carcinoma. Overall study: Nephrectomy followed 15 Gy stereotactic body radiation by 4 weeks.

Noted time point: blood 2 weeks post-SBRT. Indicated treatment: 15 Gy SBRT to primary tumor, nephrectomy 4 weeks later. The patient's renal cell carcinoma had clear cell pathology. Measured with immunoSEQ multiplex PCR; TCRdb has only the in-frame clones, and not every one. The sample holds about 120,000 clones, about four fifths seen once. With respect to this clone: The antigen is not known.

The CDR3 is made up of 16 amino acids. Germline V gene sequence: CDR1 SGHKS, CDR2 YYEKEE (reference sequence). Trimming pared 1 base from V and 3 bases from J, leaving 17 bases between. Study-wide findings and caveats: Without pretreatment biopsies, baseline tumor clonotype presence was undetermined. Top tumor clonotypes rose in blood 2 weeks post-radiation, then contracted.

The specimen comprised blood, sampled from a patient whose treatment included radiotherapy and nephrectomy. The clonotype comes from a man aged 45 to 65 with renal cell carcinoma. The chain carries TRBV5-5 and TRBJ2-7; D remains unclear. The CDR3 reads CASSLNVAEPSYEQYF. CDR3 DNA sequence: TGTGCCAGCAGCTTGAACGTAGCCGAGCCGAGCTACGAGCAGTACTTC.